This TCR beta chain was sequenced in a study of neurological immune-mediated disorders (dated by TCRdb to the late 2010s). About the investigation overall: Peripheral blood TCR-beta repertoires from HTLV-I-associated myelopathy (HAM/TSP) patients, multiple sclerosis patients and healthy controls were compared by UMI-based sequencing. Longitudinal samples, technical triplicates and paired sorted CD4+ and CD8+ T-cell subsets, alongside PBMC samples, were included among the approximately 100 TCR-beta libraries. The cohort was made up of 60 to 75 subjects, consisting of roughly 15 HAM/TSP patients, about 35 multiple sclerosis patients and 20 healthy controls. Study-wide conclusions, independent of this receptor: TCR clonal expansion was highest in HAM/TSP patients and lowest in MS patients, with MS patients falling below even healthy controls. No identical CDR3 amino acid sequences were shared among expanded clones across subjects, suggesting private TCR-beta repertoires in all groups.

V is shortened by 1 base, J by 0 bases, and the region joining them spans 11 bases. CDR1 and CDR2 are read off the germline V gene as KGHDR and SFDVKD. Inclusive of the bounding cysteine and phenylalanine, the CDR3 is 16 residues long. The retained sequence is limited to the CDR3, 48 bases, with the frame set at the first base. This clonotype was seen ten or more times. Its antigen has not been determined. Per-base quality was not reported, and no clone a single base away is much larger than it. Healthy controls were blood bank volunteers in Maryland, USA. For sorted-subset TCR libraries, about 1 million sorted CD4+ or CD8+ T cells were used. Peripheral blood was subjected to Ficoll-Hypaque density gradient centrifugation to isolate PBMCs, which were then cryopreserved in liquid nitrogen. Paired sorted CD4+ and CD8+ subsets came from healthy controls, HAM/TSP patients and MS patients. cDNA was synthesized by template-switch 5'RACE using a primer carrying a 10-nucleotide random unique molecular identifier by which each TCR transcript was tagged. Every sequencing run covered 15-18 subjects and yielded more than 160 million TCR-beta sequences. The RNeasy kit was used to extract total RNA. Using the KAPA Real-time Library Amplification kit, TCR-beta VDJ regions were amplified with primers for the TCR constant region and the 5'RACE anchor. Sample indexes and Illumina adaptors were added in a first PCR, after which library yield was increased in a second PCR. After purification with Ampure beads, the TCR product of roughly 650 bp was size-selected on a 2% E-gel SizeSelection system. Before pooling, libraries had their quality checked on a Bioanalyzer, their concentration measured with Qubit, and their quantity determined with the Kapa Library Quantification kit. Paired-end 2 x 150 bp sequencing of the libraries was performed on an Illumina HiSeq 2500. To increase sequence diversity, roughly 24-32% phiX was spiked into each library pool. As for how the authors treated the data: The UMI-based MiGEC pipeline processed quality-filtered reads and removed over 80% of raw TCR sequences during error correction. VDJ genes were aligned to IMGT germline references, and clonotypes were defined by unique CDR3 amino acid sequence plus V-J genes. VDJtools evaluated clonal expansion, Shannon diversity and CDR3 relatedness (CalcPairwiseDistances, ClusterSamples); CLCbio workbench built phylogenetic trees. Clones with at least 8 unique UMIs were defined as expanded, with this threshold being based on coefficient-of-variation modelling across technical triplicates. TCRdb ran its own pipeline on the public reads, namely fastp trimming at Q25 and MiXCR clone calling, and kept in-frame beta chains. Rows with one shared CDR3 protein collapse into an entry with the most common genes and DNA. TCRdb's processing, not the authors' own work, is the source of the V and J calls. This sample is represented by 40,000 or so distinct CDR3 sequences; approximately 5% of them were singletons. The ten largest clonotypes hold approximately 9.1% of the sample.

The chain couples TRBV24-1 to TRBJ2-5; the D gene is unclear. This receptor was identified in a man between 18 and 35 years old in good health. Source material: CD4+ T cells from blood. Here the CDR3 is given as CATSDLKFPHQETQYF. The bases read TGTGCCACCAGTGATTTAAAGTTCCCCCACCAAGAGACCCAGTACTTC.